This T cell receptor beta chain was found in a study of tumour-infiltrating T cells in Burkitt lymphoma. The table lists this clone with a few counts. V dropped 7 bases and J dropped 3; count of bases not matched to a gene: 5. CDR3 length: 15 residues. Germline values: CDR1 MNHEY, CDR2 SVGAGI. The assay was immunoSEQ multiplex PCR, and TCRdb's table has in-frame clones only and misses some. The sample shows several thousand clones, under 90% of them seen only once. Material: tumor tissue. The rearrangement uses TRBV6-5 and TRBJ2-2; 10 nucleotides agree with TRBD2. This TCR was recovered from a human donor with Burkitt lymphoma. CDR3 region: CASTQLAGDTGELFF. In nucleotides, the CDR3 is TGTGCCAGCACCCAGCTAGCGGGAGACACCGGGGAGCTGTTTTTT.